This T cell receptor beta chain came from a study of T cell changes during pregnancy in multiple sclerosis. Per germline, CDR1 SEHNR and CDR2 FQNEAQ (reference sequence). Trimming stripped 1 base from V and 4 bases from J, with 19 bases between. This CDR3 contains 17 residues. This clone was observed a single time. The method was immunoSEQ multiplex PCR; TCRdb's version includes in-frame clones alone and lacks a portion of them. The table lists approximately 60,000 clones, under 95% of them singletons, with around 3.2% in the top ten. This receptor was obtained from a female donor with multiple sclerosis, enrolled in a pregnancy study. The chain employs TRBV7-9 and TRBJ2-5, with D perhaps matching TRBD1 (5 bases). Specimen: CD8+ T cells from peripheral blood mononuclear cells, collected in the third trimester of pregnancy. Here the CDR3 reads CASSLVGTGLHRETQYF. In nucleotides, the CDR3 is TGTGCCAGCAGCTTAGTCGGAACAGGCCTTCATCGAGAGACCCAGTACTTC. Complete variable domain (other parts from reference TRBV7-9 and TRBJ2-5): DTGVSQNPRHKITKRGQNVTFRCDPISEHNRLYWYRQTLGQGPEFLTYFQNEAQLEKSRLLSDRFSAERPKGSFSTLEIQRTEQGDSAMYLCASSLVGTGLHRETQYFGPGTRLLVL.